Sequencing of this T cell receptor beta chain was carried out in a study of T cells in localized non-small cell lung cancer. TCRdb's copy holds only in-frame clones and misses some; the assay was immunoSEQ multiplex PCR. The sample holds approximately 88,000 clones, just over 90% seen once. CDR3 length: 13 amino acids. Per the germline V gene, CDR1 is MDHEN and CDR2 is SYDVKM. Between the trimmed V and J ends, which lost 5 bases and 6 bases, there was a span of 13 bases. This clone has just one count. The chain recombines TRBV28 with TRBJ1-1; tentative D call: TRBD1 (5 bases). The sequence was obtained from a woman aged 40-69 years with stage II squamous cell lung carcinoma. Sequencing was performed on PBMCs, taken before any cancer treatment. The CDR3 is CASSEAGTSEAFF. CDR3 sequence (DNA): TGTGCCAGCAGTGAAGCCGGGACGTCTGAAGCTTTCTTT.